Listed here is a single TCR beta chain. Its target is not known. The Oncomine TCR Beta short-read assay generated sequence data from the DNA of cultured CD4+ T cells. Cultured CD4+ T cells yielded the extracted genomic DNA. TCRdb reanalysed the PCR reads using MiXCR and keeps one entry per CDR3 protein. The table lists around 9,300 distinct CDR3 sequences, about two fifths of them singletons. Regarding treatment: 10-day PBMC culture with coronavirus spike peptide pools or control peptides (ViraFEST assay). Researchers collected the unexposed donor's CD4+ T cells before the COVID-19 pandemic (2011-2018). IL-2 at about 9.1 IU/ml and peptide pools at approximately 9.6 ug/ml were added to PBMCs cultured at a few million per well. The data were obtained in a study of vaccination and CD4 T cells after COVID-19. Overall study results and limits: The study found that a median approximately 84% of reactive clones in convalescent patients appeared only post-vaccination.

V gave up 5 bases and J gave up 7 bases; unmatched junction bases: 3. CDR3 size: 12 residues. Germline CDR1 MNHNS, CDR2 SASEGT. This chain links TRBV6-1 with TRBJ1-2, with 8 nucleotides matching TRBD1. The specimen sequenced was CD4+ T cells from blood, cultured in vitro. This clonotype was obtained from a human donor in good health. CDR3 bases: TGTGCCAGCAGTCCACAGGGGGGTGGCTACACCTTC. Protein sequence: CASSPQGGGYTF.